The 19 T cell receptor beta chains in this list originate from one sample, sequenced in a study of T cell clonotyping in hematopoietic cell transplantation. TCRdb keeps only in-frame clones here, not all; method: immunoSEQ multiplex PCR. Of roughly 20,000 clones detected, roughly nine tenths appear once; the ten largest clones hold 3.7%. Specified time point: recipient sample about 28 days before transplant, after cytoreduction. This sample comprised peripheral blood mononuclear cells, obtained before stem cell transplant. The receptors come from a man younger than 35 with biphenotypic leukemia. Some clones in this sample may be carry-over from other donors' samples.

The V call is TRBV4-3, the J call TRBJ1-2; a weak D match, TRBD1 (5 bases). CDR1 is LGHNA, CDR2 YSLEER, per germline. Trimming took off 6 bases at V and 4 bases at J, with 15 bases between the two ends. The CDR3 runs 14 residues. The CDR3 spells CASSPGMETYGYTF. CDR3 DNA sequence: TGCGCCAGCAGTCCAGGGATGGAGACCTATGGCTACACCTTC.

V is TRBV5-1 and J is TRBJ1-2; 9 bases agree with TRBD1. V trimming: 0 bases; J trimming: 3 bases; junction bases outside the gene matches: 6. CDR1 and CDR2 from the germline V gene are SGHRS and YFSETQ. The CDR3 is 16 residues long. The CDR3 DNA is TGCGCCAGCAGCTTGGGGGGGACAGGGATTCACTATGGCTACACCTTC. Translated: CASSLGGTGIHYGYTF.

CDR3 sequence (DNA): TGCAGCGTTGCGGGACTGGCTACCGACGAGCAGTACTTC. Protein sequence: CSVAGLATDEQYF. The chain has TRBV29-1 and TRBJ2-7; maybe TRBD2 (6 bases). V was pared by 4 bases and J by 5 bases, with 15 bases between. Germline-derived CDR1 and CDR2 are SQVTM and ANQGSEA. The CDR3 is made up of 13 amino acids.

The gene calls are TRBV27 and TRBJ2-7; D remains ambiguous. Germline CDR1 reads MNHEY; CDR2 reads SMNVEV (reference sequence). V was shortened by 3 bases and J by 5 bases, with 8 bases between the two germline ends. This CDR3 is 12 amino acids long. CDR3 sequence reads: CASSLLENEQYF. The CDR3, as DNA: TGTGCCAGCAGTTTGTTGGAAAACGAGCAGTACTTC.

The CDR3 sequence is CASSLVGNTEAFF. In DNA, the CDR3 is TGTGCCAGCAGCTTAGTAGGGAACACTGAAGCTTTCTTT. This chain uses TRBV7-9 with TRBJ1-1; unclear D gene. CDR1 is SEHNR, CDR2 FQNEAQ, per germline (reference sequence). The CDR3 is made up of 13 amino acids. With 1 base removed from V and 1 base from J, the gap between germline ends came to 4 bases.

The chain couples TRBV6-6 to TRBJ2-2, with no clear D. Germline loops: CDR1 MNHNY, CDR2 SVGAGI (reference sequence). V was shortened by 8 bases and J by 4 bases, with 11 bases between the two germline ends. The CDR3 is 13 residues long. CDR3 sequence: CASLISSTGELFF. Written as DNA, the CDR3 is TGTGCCAGCTTGATTTCAAGCACCGGGGAGCTGTTTTTT.

The rearrangement uses TRBV5-1 and TRBJ1-1, with D maybe TRBD1 (5 bases). This CDR3 spans 14 amino acids. Germline V gene data show CDR1 as SGHRS and CDR2 as YFSETQ. V was clipped by 4 bases and J by 3 bases, with 13 bases between them. The CDR3 loop is CASSSAGRYTEAFF. CDR3 sequence (DNA): TGCGCCAGCAGCAGTGCAGGGAGGTACACTGAAGCTTTCTTT.

The chain carries TRBV7-2 and TRBJ2-5, with 9 bases aligning to TRBD1. Germline V gives CDR1 SGHTA, CDR2 FQGNSA. The CDR3 length is 14 residues. Unmatched junction bases numbered 8, after V lost 2 bases and J lost 10 bases. The CDR3 nucleotides read TGTGCCAGCAGCTTATTCGGGACAGGGAGTAACCAGTACTTC. This gives the protein CASSLFGTGSNQYF.

This chain joins TRBV6-5 and TRBJ1-4; 8 bases map to TRBD1. The junction had 4 bases not matched to a gene; V was cut back by 2 bases and J by 8 bases. This CDR3 spans 14 amino acids. Germline CDR1 is MNHEY and CDR2 is SVGAGI. As DNA, the CDR3 is TGTGCCAGCAGTTACGGACAGGGCGGCGAAAAACTGTTTTTT. Translating gives CASSYGQGGEKLFF.

V and J are TRBV14 and TRBJ2-2, with TRBD1 matching 9 bases. CDR1 is SGHDN, CDR2 FVKESK, per germline. The CDR3 totals 16 residues. Trimming cost V 4 bases and J 6 bases; bases outside gene matches: 9. CDR3 coding DNA: TGTGCCAGCAGCCCCCTGGGACAGGGACACGCCGGGGAGCTGTTTTTT. This gives the protein CASSPLGQGHAGELFF.

CDR3 nucleotide sequence: TGCGCCAGCAGCCGCTCTAGGACGGATGGCTACACCTTC. Its translation is CASSRSRTDGYTF. The chain links TRBV10-1 to TRBJ1-2; D is ambiguous. Per germline, CDR1 WNHNN and CDR2 SYGVQD (reference sequence). CDR3 length: 13 residues. Trimming cost V 6 bases and J 6 bases, with 14 bases left between them.

The CDR3 sequence is CASSIGGARGYEQYF. CDR3 bases: TGTGCCAGTAGTATAGGAGGCGCTAGGGGCTACGAGCAGTACTTC. This chain connects TRBV19 to TRBJ2-7, with D possibly matching TRBD1 (5 bases). CDR1 and CDR2 from the germline V gene are LNHDA and SQIVND (reference sequence). V was pared by 1 base and J by 3 bases, with 13 bases between. This CDR3 comprises 15 residues.

The chain has TRBV7-9 and TRBJ1-2; D may be TRBD1 (5 bases). Trimming took 1 base from V and 3 from J, leaving 9 bases between them. This CDR3 contains 14 residues. Germline V gene lookup returns CDR1 SEHNR and CDR2 FQNEAQ (reference sequence). The CDR3 protein is CASSLDQGHYGYTF. The CDR3, as DNA: TGTGCCAGCAGCTTAGATCAGGGTCACTATGGCTACACCTTC.

The rearrangement uses TRBV19 and TRBJ1-1; the D gene is possibly TRBD1 (5 bases). Germline CDR1 is LNHDA and CDR2 is SQIVND (reference sequence). The CDR3 loop spans 17 amino acids. Trimming removed 5 bases from V and 0 bases from J, with 19 bases in between. The CDR3 nucleotides are TGTGCCAGTAGTTCCTCCGGGACCACCTTGATGAACACTGAAGCTTTCTTT. Protein: CASSSSGTTLMNTEAFF.

The chain recombines TRBV13 with TRBJ2-6, with unresolved D. The CDR3 loop spans 20 amino acids. The germline gives CDR1 PRHDT, CDR2 FYEKMQ (reference sequence). V was trimmed by 5 bases and J by 0 bases, leaving 23 bases between them. This CDR3 reads CASSATPGRTASSGANVLTF. In DNA form, the CDR3 reads TGTGCCAGCAGCGCGACACCTGGGCGGACCGCAAGCTCTGGGGCCAACGTCCTGACTTTC.

This sequence joins TRBV5-6 and TRBJ2-1, with 15 positions matching TRBD2. J was trimmed by 4 bases and V by 2 bases; bases with no gene match: 10. Germline V gene lookup returns CDR1 SGHDT and CDR2 YYEEEE. CDR3 length equals 19 residues. The CDR3 here is CASSLPGLAGGTGYNEQFF. The CDR3 DNA is TGTGCCAGCAGCTTACCGGGACTAGCGGGAGGTACCGGGTACAATGAGCAGTTCTTC.

The chain uses TRBV4-3 and TRBJ1-1; D call uncertain. V gave up 1 base and J gave up 3 bases, with 3 bases separating them. This CDR3 has 12 amino acids. Germline V lookup: CDR1 LGHNA, CDR2 YSLEER. In nucleotides, the CDR3 is TGCGCCAGCAGCCAAGGGTACACTGAAGCTTTCTTT. Residues: CASSQGYTEAFF.

CDR3: CASSELISSYNSPLHF. In nucleotides, the CDR3 is TGTGCCAGCAGCGAACTGATAAGCTCCTATAATTCACCCCTCCACTTT. V and J are TRBV6-1 and TRBJ1-6; no firm D call. Trimming took off 6 bases at V and 0 bases at J, with 12 bases between the two ends. The CDR3 consists of 16 residues. The germline gives CDR1 MNHNS, CDR2 SASEGT.

The chain recombines TRBV29-1 with TRBJ1-2, with D uncertain. The CDR3 loop spans 12 amino acids. Looked up from germline, CDR1 is SQVTM and CDR2 is ANQGSEA. Trimming pared 7 bases from V and 0 bases from J, leaving 9 bases between. This CDR3 reads CSALQTNYGYTF. The CDR3 region has the DNA TGCAGCGCCCTCCAGACTAACTATGGCTACACCTTC.